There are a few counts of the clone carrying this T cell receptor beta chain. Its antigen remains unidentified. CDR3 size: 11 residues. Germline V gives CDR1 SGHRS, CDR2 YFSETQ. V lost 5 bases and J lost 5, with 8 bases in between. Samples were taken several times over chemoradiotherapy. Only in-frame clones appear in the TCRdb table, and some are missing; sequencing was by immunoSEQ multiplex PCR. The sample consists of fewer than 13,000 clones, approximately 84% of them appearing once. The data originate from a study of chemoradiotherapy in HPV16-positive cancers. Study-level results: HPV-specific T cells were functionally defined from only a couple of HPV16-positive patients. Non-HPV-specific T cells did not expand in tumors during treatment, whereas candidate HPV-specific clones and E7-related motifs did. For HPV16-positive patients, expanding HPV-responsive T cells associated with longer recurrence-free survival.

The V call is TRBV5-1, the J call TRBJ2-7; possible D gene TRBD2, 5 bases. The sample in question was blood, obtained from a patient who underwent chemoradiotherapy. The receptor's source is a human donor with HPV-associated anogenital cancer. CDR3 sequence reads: CASSSRDEQYF. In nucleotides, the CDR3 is TGCGCCAGCAGTTCGCGGGACGAGCAGTACTTC.